A single T cell receptor beta chain is shown here with its context. This clone was seen only once. Its antigen is not yet known. Per-nucleotide qualities are absent, and no much larger clonotype sits a single base away. For this chain, trimming is 4 bases at the V end and 1 base at the J end, and the number of junction bases without a gene match is 4. The germline V gene yields SNHLY for CDR1 and FYNNEI for CDR2. The CDR3 runs 15 amino acids, cysteine and phenylalanine included. Solely the CDR3 DNA is kept, with 45 bases framed from the first base. Peripheral blood samples were provided by related bone marrow donors on the day of marrow donation. Peripheral blood and bone marrow mononuclear cells were isolated by Ficoll-Hypaque density centrifugation and were cryopreserved. CD4+ and CD8+ T cells, including naive and memory subsets, were sorted by FACS using a FACSAria II. Genomic DNA was the input for TRB sequencing, which was run either with the immunoSEQ assay at survey resolution or with the hsTCRB kit. As for how the authors treated the data: Initial read processing used immunoSEQ software, and repertoire analyses used the LymphoSeq R package. Clonality was computed as 1 minus normalized Shannon entropy, and a Gini coefficient was also calculated for each TRB dataset. Phenotypes of unsorted samples were inferred by mapping TRB sequences from sorted subsets of the recipient or donor onto the same recipient's unsorted samples. The immuneACCESS repertoire file appears here via TCRdb, limited to in-frame rearrangements. These files lack a portion of the clones; in checked studies, under half of the deficit traces to unresolved V genes, and the cause of the others is not known. For V, J and clone size, that table is used; D and trimming come from the DNA. The sample has tens of thousands of clones on record, roughly 67% of them singletons. 0.65% of the sample belongs to the ten largest clones.

The data belong to a study of T cells after posttransplantation cyclophosphamide listed by TCRdb under 2016. Notes on the research overall: T cell repertoire reconstitution was tracked by TRB sequencing after myeloablative bone marrow transplantation in which posttransplantation cyclophosphamide was used as GVHD prophylaxis. Samples from approximately 37 PTCy-treated patients, along with samples from about 17 of their related bone marrow donors, underwent antigen receptor sequencing. Blood from all 35 or so PTCy patients who had 1-year posttransplant specimens underwent TRB sequencing. In 3 patients, TRB sequencing was also performed on up to roughly 3 more blood samples taken 2 to 5.2 years after transplant, and in several patients, pretransplant blood was also TRB-sequenced. Because TRA and TRB clonality were tightly correlated in 9 samples, subsequent TCR analyses were focused on TRB only. Public TRB sequences were queried against a database of over 3,000 sequences associated with responses to pathogens, tumor antigens, self-antigens and alloantigens. The study at large found these results: Across about 40 patients, TRB clonality was highly associated with recipient CMV seropositivity and CMV reactivation, and PTCy diversity was similar to diversity in CNI/methotrexate controls. At 1-2 months, donor-recipient similarity was low but rose over the first year, and the later blood repertoires were often dominated by donor CD8+ memory clones. The TRB repertoires of T cells infiltrating skin or GI tract showed only limited overlap with the TRB repertoires of T cells in blood.

This TCR came from a woman aged 60-70 years in good health, CMV-negative, and a related stem cell transplant donor. The receptor chain draws on TRBV2 and TRBJ2-3; 8 junctional bases match TRBD1. The material sequenced was memory CD4+ T cells sorted from PBMCs. The DNA sequence follows: TGTGCCAGCAGTGCCGACAGGGGTGGCACAGATACGCAGTATTTT. Its coded protein is CASSADRGGTDTQYF.